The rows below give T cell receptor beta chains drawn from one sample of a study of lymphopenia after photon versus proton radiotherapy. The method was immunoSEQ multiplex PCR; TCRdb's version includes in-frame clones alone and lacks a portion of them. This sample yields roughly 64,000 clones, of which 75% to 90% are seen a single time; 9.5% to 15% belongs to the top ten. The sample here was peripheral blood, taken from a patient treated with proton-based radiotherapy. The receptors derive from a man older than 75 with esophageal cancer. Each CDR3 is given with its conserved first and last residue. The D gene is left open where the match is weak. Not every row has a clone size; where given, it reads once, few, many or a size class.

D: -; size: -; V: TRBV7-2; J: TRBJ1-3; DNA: TGTGCCAGCAGCTTAGTCGGTCCCCCGGCGGGAAACACCATATATTTT; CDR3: CASSLVGPPAGNTIYF
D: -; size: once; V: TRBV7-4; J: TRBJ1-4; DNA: TGTGCCAGCAGGGGAGGCAGGGAGCGGTCAACTAATGAAAAACTGTTTTTT; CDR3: CASRGGRERSTNEKLFF
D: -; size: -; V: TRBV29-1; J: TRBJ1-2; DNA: TGCAGCGCCCGAGGGGGCTATGGCTACACCTTC; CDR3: CSARGGYGYTF
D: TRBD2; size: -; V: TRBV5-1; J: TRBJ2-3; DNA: TGCGCCAGCAATCCCCTAGCGGGAGCTAGAGATACGCAGTATTTT; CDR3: CASNPLAGARDTQYF
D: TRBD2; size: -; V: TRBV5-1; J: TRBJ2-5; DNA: TGCGCCAGCAGTCTCCGACTAGCTGAGATACAAGAGACCCAGTACTTC; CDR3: CASSLRLAEIQETQYF
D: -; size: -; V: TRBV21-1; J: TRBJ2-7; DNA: TGTGCCAGCAGCAAAGCGAGAACGGAGGGGTTCGACGAGCAGTACTTC; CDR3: CASSKARTEGFDEQYF
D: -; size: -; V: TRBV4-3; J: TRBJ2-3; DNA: TGCGCCAGCAGCGCCCAGGGACGGGATTCAGATACGCAGTATTTT; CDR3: CASSAQGRDSDTQYF
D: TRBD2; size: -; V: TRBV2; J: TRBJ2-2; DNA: TGTGCCAGCAGTCCATGGACTAGCGGGGGGACCGGGGAGCTGTTTTTT; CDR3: CASSPWTSGGTGELFF
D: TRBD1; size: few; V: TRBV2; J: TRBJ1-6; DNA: TGTGCCAGCCGAGGACAGGGAGGTTCACCCCTCCACTTT; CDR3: CASRGQGGSPLHF
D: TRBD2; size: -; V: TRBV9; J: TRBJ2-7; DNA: TGTGCCAGCAGCGCCCGGGGGGGGGCTTTCTACGAGCAGTACTTC; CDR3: CASSARGGAFYEQYF
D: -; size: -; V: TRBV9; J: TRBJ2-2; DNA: TGTGCCAGCAGCGTAGGAAGGGACGGGACGGGGGCCGGGGAGCTGTTTTTT; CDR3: CASSVGRDGTGAGELFF
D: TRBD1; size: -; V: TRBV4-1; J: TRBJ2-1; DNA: TGCGCCAGCAGCCAATTCGACAGGGGGCGGAATGAGCAGTTCTTC; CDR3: CASSQFDRGRNEQFF
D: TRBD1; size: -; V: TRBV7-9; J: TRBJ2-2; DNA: TGTGCCAGCAGCTTAACCCCAATCGGACAGGGGTACACCGGGGAGCTGTTTTTT; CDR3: CASSLTPIGQGYTGELFF
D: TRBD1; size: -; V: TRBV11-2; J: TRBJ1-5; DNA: TGTGCCAGCAGCCCGACAGGGGGGGATCAGCCCCAGCATTTT; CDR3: CASSPTGGDQPQHF
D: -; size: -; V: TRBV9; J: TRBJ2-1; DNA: TGTGCCAGCAGCGTATGGGTATCCAACAATGAGCAGTTCTTC; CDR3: CASSVWVSNNEQFF
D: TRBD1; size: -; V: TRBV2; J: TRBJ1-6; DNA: TGTGCCAGCAGTCAAAGGACAGGGTCTTATTCACCCCTCCACTTT; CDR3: CASSQRTGSYSPLHF
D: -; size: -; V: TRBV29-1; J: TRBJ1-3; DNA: TGCAGCGTCGGGACGGAGGTCTCTGGAAACACCATATATTTT; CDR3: CSVGTEVSGNTIYF
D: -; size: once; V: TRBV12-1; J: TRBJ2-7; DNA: TGTGCCAGCAGCACCGGACAGGCGGACGAGCAGTACTTC; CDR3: CASSTGQADEQYF
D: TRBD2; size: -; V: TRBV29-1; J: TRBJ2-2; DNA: TGCAGCGTCCCTAGCGGGAGATCTTCCACCGGGGAGCTGTTTTTT; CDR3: CSVPSGRSSTGELFF
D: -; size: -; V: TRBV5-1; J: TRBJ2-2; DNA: TGCGCCAGCAGCTCGATTAGGGGGATAAACACCGGGGAGCTGTTTTTT; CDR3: CASSSIRGINTGELFF
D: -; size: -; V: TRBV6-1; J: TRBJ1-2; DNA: TGTGCCAGCAGTGAGCGACTGGGTGGCTACACCTTC; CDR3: CASSERLGGYTF
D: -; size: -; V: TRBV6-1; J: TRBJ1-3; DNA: TGTGCCAGCAGTAGGGACACTATCTCTGGAAACACCATATATTTT; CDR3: CASSRDTISGNTIYF
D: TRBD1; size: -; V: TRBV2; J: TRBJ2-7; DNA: TGTGCCAGCAGTGAAGGGGGTACAGGGGCGAAATACGAGCAGTACTTC; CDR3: CASSEGGTGAKYEQYF
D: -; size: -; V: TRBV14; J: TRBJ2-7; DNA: TGTGCCAGCAGCCAATTGGCCTACGAGCAGTACTTC; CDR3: CASSQLAYEQYF
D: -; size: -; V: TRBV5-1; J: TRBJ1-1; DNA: TGCGCCAGCAGCCCAACAGGGTTCGACACTGAAGCTTTCTTT; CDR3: CASSPTGFDTEAFF
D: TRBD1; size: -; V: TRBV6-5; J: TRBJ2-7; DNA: TGTGCCAGCAGTTACGGGACAGGGTATCGAGAGCAGTACTTC; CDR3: CASSYGTGYREQYF
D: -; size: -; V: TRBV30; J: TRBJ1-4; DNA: TGTGCCTGGGCTCCGGACAGTCACAATGAAAAACTGTTTTTT; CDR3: CAWAPDSHNEKLFF
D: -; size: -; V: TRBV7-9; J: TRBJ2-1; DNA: TGTGCCAGCAGAGAGTCACGGGGTGAGCAGTTCTTC; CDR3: CASRESRGEQFF
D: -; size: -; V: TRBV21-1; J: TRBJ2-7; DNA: TGTGCCAGCAGCAAGGGACAACCGAGGAGTTACGAGCAGTACTTC; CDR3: CASSKGQPRSYEQYF
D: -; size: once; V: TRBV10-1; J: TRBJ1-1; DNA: TGCGCCACTTCCCGGGATAACACTGAAGCTTTCTTT; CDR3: CATSRDNTEAFF
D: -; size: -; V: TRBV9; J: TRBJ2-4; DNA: TGTGCCAGCAGCGTTCATGGTTTGGGGCGCGACAAAAACATTCAGTACTTC; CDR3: CASSVHGLGRDKNIQYF
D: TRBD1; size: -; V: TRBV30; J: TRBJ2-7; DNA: TGTGCCTGGACATCCAGGGGGCTCAGCCCCTACGAGCAGTACTTC; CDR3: CAWTSRGLSPYEQYF